This T cell receptor beta chain was sequenced in a study of T cell responses to AZD1222 COVID-19 vaccine. Profiled with immunoSEQ multiplex PCR; TCRdb holds only in-frame clones, not every one. The repertoire has some 100,000 clones, approximately 91% of them found once; the top ten carry approximately 7.9%. Germline lookup yields CDR1 SGHAT and CDR2 FQNNGV. J gave up 7 bases and V 5 bases, and 7 bases lay outside the gene matches. This CDR3 is 13 amino acids long. Points on this clone: Its specificity is not known.

Study findings and constraints: The peak T cell response came first, and repertoires were sampled only after it. Clonal diversity may have been underestimated in mostly white British donors.

The material was peripheral blood, obtained on day 0 of AZD1222 vaccination. V and J are TRBV11-2 and TRBJ1-2; the match to TRBD1 covers 7 bases. The source is an adult in good health. CDR3 protein: CASSARAGGGYTF. CDR3 coding DNA: TGTGCCAGCAGCGCACGTGCAGGGGGTGGCTACACCTTC.